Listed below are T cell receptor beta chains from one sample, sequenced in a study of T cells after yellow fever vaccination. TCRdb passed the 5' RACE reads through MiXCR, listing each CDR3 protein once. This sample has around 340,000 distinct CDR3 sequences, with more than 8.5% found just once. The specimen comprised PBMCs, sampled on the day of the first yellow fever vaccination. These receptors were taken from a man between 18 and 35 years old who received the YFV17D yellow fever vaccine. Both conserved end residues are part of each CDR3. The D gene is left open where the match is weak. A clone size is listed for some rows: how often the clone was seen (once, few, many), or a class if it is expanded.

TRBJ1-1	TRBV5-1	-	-	TGCGCCAGCAGCTTGGATCCGGGAGGGAACACTGAAGCTTTCTTT	CASSLDPGGNTEAFF
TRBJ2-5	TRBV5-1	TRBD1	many	TGTGCCAGTAGTCCAGGACAGGGTCAAGAGACCCAGTACTTC	CASSPGQGQETQYF
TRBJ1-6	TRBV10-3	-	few	TGTGCCATCGGGGTTGATTCACCCCTCCACTTT	CAIGVDSPLHF
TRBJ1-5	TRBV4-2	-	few	TGTGCCAGCAGTCAAGCAACCCAGAGCAATCAGCCCCAGCATTTT	CASSQATQSNQPQHF
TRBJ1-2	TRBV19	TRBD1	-	TGTGCCAGTAGTATAGATCTGGGACAGCCGTTCTCATACACCTTC	CASSIDLGQPFSYTF
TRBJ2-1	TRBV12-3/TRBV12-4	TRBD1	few	TGTGCCAGCAGTCCTCCGGGACAGGGGGCCAATGAGCAGTTCTTC	CASSPPGQGANEQFF
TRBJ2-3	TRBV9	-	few	TGTGCCAGCAGCGTAGGACTATCTAGCACAGATACGCAGTATTTT	CASSVGLSSTDTQYF
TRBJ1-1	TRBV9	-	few	TGTGCCAGCGGTAAGGGGGGCGGGACTGAAGCTTTCTTT	CASGKGGGTEAFF
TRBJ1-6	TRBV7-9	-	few	TGTGCCAGCAGCCCCTTGTGGGTTAACAATTCACCCCTCCACTTT	CASSPLWVNNSPLHF
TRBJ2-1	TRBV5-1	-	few	TGCGCCAGCAGCGGAGTCGGCCGAGGAAATGAGCAGTTCTTC	CASSGVGRGNEQFF
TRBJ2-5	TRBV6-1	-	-	TGTGCCAGCAGTCCCCCCGGGACCCCCGGGACCCAGTACTTC	CASSPPGTPGTQYF
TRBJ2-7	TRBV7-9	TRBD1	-	TGTGCCAGCAGCTCCCGGGACAGGGCATACGAGCAGTACTTC	CASSSRDRAYEQYF
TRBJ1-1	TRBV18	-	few	TGTGCCAGCTCCCCCAGGACACAAATGAACACTGAAGCTTTCTTT	CASSPRTQMNTEAFF
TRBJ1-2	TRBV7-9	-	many	TGTGCCAGCAGCCACAGTCCGACTAACTATGGCTACACCTTC	CASSHSPTNYGYTF
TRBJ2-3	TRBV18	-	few	TGTGCCAGCTCACAACAACAGGGAACCACAGATACGCAGTATTTT	CASSQQQGTTDTQYF
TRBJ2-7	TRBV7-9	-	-	TGTGCCAGCAGCTCTTCCCCGGGACACCTATCCTACGAGCAGTACTTC	CASSSSPGHLSYEQYF
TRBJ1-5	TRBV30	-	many	TGTGCCTGGAATCTAGGGGACAATCAGCCCCAGCATTTT	CAWNLGDNQPQHF
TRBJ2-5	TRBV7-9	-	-	TGTGCCAGCGAGTTGTTGGAGACCCAGTACTTC	CASELLETQYF
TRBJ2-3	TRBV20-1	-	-	TGCAGTGCAACGAAGACAGGATTGGGTGATTTTGATTTT	CSATKTGLGDFDF
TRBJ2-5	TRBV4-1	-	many	TGCGCCAGCAGCCAAGTTGATGTCCGGCTTAGCGAAGAGACCCAGTACTTC	CASSQVDVRLSEETQYF
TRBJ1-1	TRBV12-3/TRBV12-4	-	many	TGTGCCAGCAGTTCGCAACAGGGGAACACTGAAGCTTTCTTT	CASSSQQGNTEAFF
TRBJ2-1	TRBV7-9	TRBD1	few	TGTGCCAGCAGAAGCACCGGGACAGGGAGCTATGAGCAGTTCTTC	CASRSTGTGSYEQFF
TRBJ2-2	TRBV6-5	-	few	TGTGCCAGCAGTTACGGCGTTATGGGGGGCGGGGAGCTGTTTTTT	CASSYGVMGGGELFF
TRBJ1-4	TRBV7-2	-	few	TGTGCCAGCAGCCGGTCGGGGGGGGGCCAGGAAAAACTGTTTTTT	CASSRSGGGQEKLFF
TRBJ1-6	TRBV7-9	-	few	TGTGCCAGCAGCTTTCCGTCGAATTGGCAGGGGCATTCACCCCTCCACTTT	CASSFPSNWQGHSPLHF
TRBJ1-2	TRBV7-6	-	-	TGTGCCAGCAGCGAAAAACAGGGTGTAGATGGCTACACCTTC	CASSEKQGVDGYTF
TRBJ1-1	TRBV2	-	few	TGTGCCAGCAATAAAGGCGGAGGGGGCACTGAAGCTTTCTTT	CASNKGGGGTEAFF
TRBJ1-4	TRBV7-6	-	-	TGTGCCAGCAGCTTATCACGGGGTGCTAATGAAAAACTGTTTTTT	CASSLSRGANEKLFF
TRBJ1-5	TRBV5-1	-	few	TGCGCCAGCAGCGGTGGGGAAGGTCAGCCCCAGCATTTT	CASSGGEGQPQHF
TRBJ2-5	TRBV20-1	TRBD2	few	TGCAGTGCTACCCCGGGACTAGATTCCCCTCTCGAGACCCAGTACTTC	CSATPGLDSPLETQYF
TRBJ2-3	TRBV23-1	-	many	TGCGCCAGCAAGGAGGGACGCCTTAGCACAGATACGCAGTATTTT	CASKEGRLSTDTQYF
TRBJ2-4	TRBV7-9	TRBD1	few	TGTGCCAGCAGTCGGGACAGGGGGAACATTCAGTACTTC	CASSRDRGNIQYF
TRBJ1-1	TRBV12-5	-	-	TGTGCTAGTGGTTTCATCACTGAAGCTTTCTTT	CASGFITEAFF
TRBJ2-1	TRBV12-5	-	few	TGTGCTAGTGGTTTGGTACAAATAGCGAATGAGCAGTTCTTC	CASGLVQIANEQFF
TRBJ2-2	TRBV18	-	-	TGTGCCAGCTCACCAGGCGGTAGCCCCACCGGGGAGCTGTTTTTT	CASSPGGSPTGELFF
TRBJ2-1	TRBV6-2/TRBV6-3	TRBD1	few	TGTGCCAGCAGCAAGCCGGGACAGGGATACAATGAGCAGTTCTTC	CASSKPGQGYNEQFF
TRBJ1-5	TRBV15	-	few	TGTGCCACCAGCTCCAGGACATATAGCAATCAGCCCCAGCATTTT	CATSSRTYSNQPQHF
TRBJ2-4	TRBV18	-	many	TGTGCCAGCTCACCATGGGCAGGAGGGGCCAAAAACATTCAGTACTTC	CASSPWAGGAKNIQYF
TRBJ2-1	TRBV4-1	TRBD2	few	TGCGCCAGCAGCCAAGGGGGCGGGGGGAGCTCCTACAATGAGCAGTTCTTC	CASSQGGGGSSYNEQFF
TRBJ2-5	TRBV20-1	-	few	TGCAGTGCGGAGACCGGGACACTCGAAGAGACCCAGTACTTC	CSAETGTLEETQYF
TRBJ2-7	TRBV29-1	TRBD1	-	TGCAGCGTTGAAGGACAGGGGCCCCACGAGCAGTACTTC	CSVEGQGPHEQYF
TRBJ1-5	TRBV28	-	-	TGTGCCAGCAGTTGGTTGGATCAGCCCCAGCATTTT	CASSWLDQPQHF
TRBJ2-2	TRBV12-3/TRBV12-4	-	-	TGTGCCAGCAGGACAGTGAACACCGGGGAGCTGTTTTTT	CASRTVNTGELFF
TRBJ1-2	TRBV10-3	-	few	TGTGCCATCAGTGACTCGGGACTACGCAACTATGGCTACACCTTC	CAISDSGLRNYGYTF
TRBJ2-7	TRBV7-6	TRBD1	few	TGTGCCAGCAGCTTACGGCGGACAGGGCCCTACGAGCAGTACTTC	CASSLRRTGPYEQYF
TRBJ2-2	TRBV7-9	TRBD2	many	TGTGCCAGCAGCCCCGTAGAAGCGGGGGGATTTAACGGGGAGCTGTTTTTT	CASSPVEAGGFNGELFF
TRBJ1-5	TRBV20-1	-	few	TGCAGTGCCAGAGCCCAGACAGATCAGCCCCAGCATTTT	CSARAQTDQPQHF
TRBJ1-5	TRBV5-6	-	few	TGTGCCAGCAGCAAGCAGGGAAGGCAGCCCCAGCATTTT	CASSKQGRQPQHF
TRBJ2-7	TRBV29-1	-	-	TGCAGCGTTTTGGGTAGGTGGTACGAGCAGTACTTC	CSVLGRWYEQYF
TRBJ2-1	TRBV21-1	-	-	TGTGCCACTAGTACTCGGGTCAATGAGCAGTTCTTC	CATSTRVNEQFF
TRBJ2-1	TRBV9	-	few	TGTGCCAGCAGCGTGGACGGGGAGAGTGAGCAGTTCTTC	CASSVDGESEQFF
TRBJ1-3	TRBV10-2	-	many	TGCGCCAGCAGTGTGACGGAGGGAAACACCATATATTTT	CASSVTEGNTIYF
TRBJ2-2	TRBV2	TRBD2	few	TGTGCCAGCAGCCACTGGACTAGCGGGGGAGCTAACACCGGGGAGCTGTTTTTT	CASSHWTSGGANTGELFF
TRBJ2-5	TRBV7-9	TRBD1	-	TGTGCCAGCAGCTTCAGACAGGGGGAGTGGAAGACCCAGTACTTC	CASSFRQGEWKTQYF
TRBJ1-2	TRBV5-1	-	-	TGCGCCAGCAGCTTGGAAATGGGGGTCTATGGCTACACCTTC	CASSLEMGVYGYTF
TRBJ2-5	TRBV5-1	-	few	TGCGCCAGCAGCCCGGGTGGGTTTGCTGAGACCCAGTACTTC	CASSPGGFAETQYF
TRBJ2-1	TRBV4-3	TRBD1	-	TGCGCCAGCAGCCTTGATCGGACAGGGGGCCGAGATGAGCAGTTCTTC	CASSLDRTGGRDEQFF
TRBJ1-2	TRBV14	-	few	TGTGCCAGCAGGCCCCCGGGGCCATTCTATGGCTACACCTTC	CASRPPGPFYGYTF
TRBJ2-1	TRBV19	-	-	TGTGCCAGTAGTATAAATCGGGGCGATGAGCAGTTCTTC	CASSINRGDEQFF